Presented here are 14 T cell receptor beta chains from one specimen sequenced in a study of T cell changes during pregnancy in multiple sclerosis. Here immunoSEQ multiplex PCR was the method, and the copy in TCRdb shows in-frame clones only, minus some. The table records approximately 93,000 clones, 80% to 95% of them present only once. The sample was peripheral blood, taken before pregnancy. The receptors come from a female donor with multiple sclerosis, enrolled in a pregnancy study.

This chain joins TRBV15 and TRBJ1-2; D gene uncertain. This CDR3 has 13 amino acids. Germline V lookup: CDR1 LNHNV, CDR2 YYDKDF (reference sequence). Trimming removed 3 bases at V and 4 bases at J, with 9 bases between. This CDR3 reads CATSSGEGYGYTF. Here the CDR3 DNA reads TGTGCCACCAGCAGTGGGGAGGGCTATGGCTACACCTTC.

The chain recombines TRBV7-9 with TRBJ2-7, with D perhaps TRBD1 (6 bases). Trimming removed 5 bases from V and 6 bases from J, with 14 bases in between. The CDR3 runs to 13 residues. Germline V gene data show CDR1 as SEHNR and CDR2 as FQNEAQ (reference sequence). In DNA, the CDR3 is TGTGCCAGCAGCCCAAGGGGGAATCCCGAGCAGTACTTC. This encodes CASSPRGNPEQYF.

V usage is TRBV13 and J usage is TRBJ2-2, with D maybe TRBD2 (7 bases). The length of the CDR3 is 16 residues. Germline lookup yields CDR1 PRHDT and CDR2 FYEKMQ (reference sequence). Trimming stripped 1 base from V and 4 bases from J, with 13 bases between. The DNA for the CDR3 is TGTGCCAGCAGCTTAGCGGGGGGCCGAAGCACCGGGGAGCTGTTTTTT. It specifies CASSLAGGRSTGELFF.

The V gene is TRBV18, the J gene TRBJ1-1, with D perhaps matching TRBD1 (6 bases). The CDR3 is made up of 14 amino acids. Between the trimmed V and J ends, which lost 6 bases and 5 bases, there was a span of 16 bases. Per germline, CDR1 KGHSH and CDR2 LQKENI. The CDR3 nucleotides read TGTGCCAGCTCGTCCTGGAACAGGGAAACTGAAGCTTTCTTT. It specifies CASSSWNRETEAFF.

This chain uses TRBV14 with TRBJ1-2; D possibly corresponds to TRBD1 (5 bases). This CDR3 has 18 amino acids. CDR1 SGHDN and CDR2 FVKESK come from the germline V gene. V lost 2 bases and J lost 0, with 19 bases in between. The CDR3 nucleotides read TGTGCCAGCAGCCAAACGGTAGGGGCAACGATCACTAACTATGGCTACACCTTC. It codes for CASSQTVGATITNYGYTF.

The chain combines TRBV19 with TRBJ1-1; 9 positions agree with TRBD1. Per germline, CDR1 LNHDA and CDR2 SQIVND (reference sequence). J was trimmed by 2 bases and V by 3 bases; bases with no gene match: 4. The CDR3 is made up of 15 amino acids. The CDR3 loop reads CASSIQTGGNTEAFF. The CDR3, as DNA: TGTGCCAGTAGTATTCAAACAGGGGGCAACACTGAAGCTTTCTTT.

The chain uses TRBV7-9 and TRBJ2-2; weak D call: TRBD2 (6 bases). Trimming left V 4 bases short and J 7 bases short, with 28 bases between. The germline V gene encodes CDR1 SEHNR and CDR2 FQNEAQ (reference sequence). CDR3 length: 19 residues. As DNA, the CDR3 is TGTGCCAGCAGCTCCAGATATTTGGAGGGGACCGCCGAAATCGGGGAGCTGTTTTTT. Protein product: CASSSRYLEGTAEIGELFF.

This chain links TRBV6-5 with TRBJ1-2; the D gene is possibly TRBD1 (5 bases). The germline V and J ends were trimmed by 10 bases and 1 base, with 16 bases remaining between them. The V gene's germline CDR1 is MNHEY and CDR2 SVGAGI. This CDR3 has 14 amino acids. CDR3 in amino acids: CATTPGGYNYGYTF. CDR3 in DNA: TGTGCCACCACCCCCGGGGGTTATAACTATGGCTACACCTTC.

The rearrangement links TRBV18 to TRBJ2-3, with D perhaps matching TRBD2 (6 bases). This CDR3 is built from 16 residues. Germline V gene data show CDR1 as KGHSH and CDR2 as LQKENI. Deletions cut 5 bases from V and 2 bases from J, with 17 bases between. The CDR3 is CASSSRLDSLTDTQYF. CDR3 sequence (DNA): TGTGCCAGCTCATCACGACTAGACAGCCTCACAGATACGCAGTATTTT.

In nucleotides, the CDR3 is TGCGCCAGCAGCTTGGCGACAGTGAACACTGAAGCTTTCTTT. As protein: CASSLATVNTEAFF. This chain joins TRBV5-1 and TRBJ1-1, with D possibly TRBD1 on 5 matching bases. V lost 0 bases and J 0 bases, leaving 6 bases between the germline ends. CDR3 length equals 14 residues. Looked up from germline, CDR1 is SGHRS and CDR2 is YFSETQ.

The chain employs TRBV28 and TRBJ2-1, with 8 positions matching TRBD1. V gave up 5 bases and J gave up 3 bases; unmatched junction bases: 12. This CDR3 has 17 amino acids. Germline V gene data show CDR1 as MDHEN and CDR2 as SYDVKM. In nucleotides, the CDR3 is TGTGCCAGCAGTATAATACAGGGGGTAGGGTTCTACAATGAGCAGTTCTTC. Translation gives CASSIIQGVGFYNEQFF.

The chain carries TRBV18 and TRBJ2-7; TRBD2 matches at 10 bases. Germline V gives CDR1 KGHSH, CDR2 LQKENI. V was clipped by 3 bases and J by 0 bases; unmatched bases: 5. This CDR3 is built from 16 residues. The CDR3 here is CASSPKGLANSYEQYF. The CDR3 nucleotides are TGTGCCAGCTCACCCAAGGGACTAGCGAACTCCTACGAGCAGTACTTC.

The V and J genes are TRBV7-9 and TRBJ1-1; D remains unclear. Trimming shortened V by 8 bases and J by 1 base, and 11 bases separated the two germline ends. CDR3 length equals 13 residues. CDR1 and CDR2 from the germline V gene are SEHNR and FQNEAQ (reference sequence). The CDR3 nucleotides read TGTGCCAGCGTCGTTTTGTCGAACACTGAAGCTTTCTTT. Residues: CASVVLSNTEAFF. The entire variable domain, with the rest obtained from reference TRBV7-9 and TRBJ1-1, is as follows: DTGVSQNPRHKITKRGQNVTFRCDPISEHNRLYWYRQTLGQGPEFLTYFQNEAQLEKSRLLSDRFSAERPKGSFSTLEIQRTEQGDSAMYLCASVVLSNTEAFFGQGTRLTVV.

The V gene is TRBV5-4, the J gene TRBJ1-1; D is perhaps TRBD1 (5 bases). V shed 0 bases and J shed 5 bases, with 11 bases lying between them. Germline-derived CDR1 and CDR2 are SGHNT and YYREEE (reference sequence). The CDR3 totals 14 residues. The DNA of the CDR3 is TGTGCCAGCAGCTTGGGGTCGGGGGGTACTGAAGCTTTCTTT. This codes for CASSLGSGGTEAFF. The complete variable domain, with remaining parts taken from reference TRBV5-4 and TRBJ1-1, reads ETGVTQSPTHLIKTRGQQVTLRCSSQSGHNTVSWYQQALGQGPQFIFQYYREEENGRGNFPPRFSGLQFPNYSSELNVNALELDDSALYLCASSLGSGGTEAFFGQGTRLTVV.